A single sample is the source of the 14 T cell receptor beta chains below, sequenced in a study of PD-1 blockade in classical Hodgkin lymphoma (dated by TCRdb to about 2020). Libraries were prepared through the immunoSEQ multiplex PCR assay. Drawn from immuneACCESS, this table holds only the in-frame rearrangements with V and J called that TCRdb kept. Clones are partly lost; checked studies trace under half to an unresolved V gene and leave the rest unexplained. This sample is represented by more than 30,000 clones; less than 85% of them were singletons. The top ten hold roughly 16% of the sample. The time point label for this specimen denotes: cycle 2 day 1 (C2D1) of nivolumab. Every trial patient had relapsed following autologous stem cell transplantation, and prior brentuximab vedotin exposure was what differed among cohorts A, B and C. Sample: peripheral blood mononuclear cells (PBMCs), taken before the second cycle of nivolumab. The receptors were sampled from a human donor with classical Hodgkin lymphoma.

The V and J genes are TRBV30 and TRBJ1-1; D unclear. This CDR3 is 13 amino acids long. CDR1 and CDR2 from the germline V gene are GTSNPN and SVGIG (reference sequence). Trimming removed 4 bases at V and 0 bases at J, with 9 bases between. The CDR3 region is CAWKHRMNTEAFF. CDR3 nucleotide sequence: TGTGCCTGGAAGCACAGAATGAACACTGAAGCTTTCTTT.

This clone was counted a single time. The chain employs TRBV11-1 and TRBJ1-2; D is undetermined. V dropped 1 base and J dropped 2 bases, with 8 bases sitting between them. From germline, CDR1 is SGHAT and CDR2 FQDESV (reference sequence). This CDR3 is built from 14 residues. CDR3 loop: CASSLGTENYGYTF. CDR3 in DNA: TGTGCCAGCAGCTTAGGTACGGAAAACTATGGCTACACCTTC.

The chain couples TRBV11-2 to TRBJ2-7, with 7 bases identical to TRBD1. The germline CDR1 and CDR2 sequences are SGHAT and FQNNGV. Trimming cost V 5 bases and J 2 bases; bases outside gene matches: 12. The CDR3 sequence is 16 residues long. The CDR3 DNA is TGTGCCAGCAGCCCCCCATATAGGGGGCGAGCCTACGAGCAGTACTTC. Amino acids: CASSPPYRGRAYEQYF. Filled out from reference TRBV11-2 and TRBJ2-7, the complete variable domain reads EAGVAQSPRYKIIEKRQSVAFWCNPISGHATLYWYQQILGQGPKLLIQFQNNGVVDDSQLPKDRFSAERLKGVDSTLKIQPAKLEDSAVYLCASSPPYRGRAYEQYFGPGTRLTVT.

The chain employs TRBV6-1 and TRBJ1-4, with a weak D call TRBD1 (5 bases). Per germline, CDR1 MNHNS and CDR2 SASEGT. The CDR3 length is 13 residues. V lost 6 bases and J 3 bases, leaving 8 bases between the germline ends. CDR3 amino acids: CASSAGPNEKLFF. The DNA of the CDR3 is TGTGCCAGCAGCGCAGGGCCTAATGAAAAACTGTTTTTT.

The chain recombines TRBV5-4 with TRBJ1-2, with a weak D call TRBD1 (6 bases). Germline assignment: CDR1 SGHNT and CDR2 YYREEE (reference sequence). This CDR3 is 17 amino acids long. V gave up 4 bases and J gave up 4 bases, with 23 bases separating them. The CDR3 DNA sequence: TGTGCCAGCAGCCCCGGAGGCCTAGGGGGGGTTCCCTATGGCTACACCTTC. It yields the protein CASSPGGLGGVPYGYTF. Complete variable domain (other parts from reference TRBV5-4 and TRBJ1-2): ETGVTQSPTHLIKTRGQQVTLRCSSQSGHNTVSWYQQALGQGPQFIFQYYREEENGRGNFPPRFSGLQFPNYSSELNVNALELDDSALYLCASSPGGLGGVPYGYTFGSGTRLTVV.

This clone was counted only a few times. V and J are TRBV19 and TRBJ1-6; D is uncertain. Per germline, CDR1 LNHDA and CDR2 SQIVND (reference sequence). Trimming removed 4 bases from V and 14 bases from J, with 18 bases in between. The CDR3 is 14 residues long. The DNA of the CDR3 is TGTGCCAGTAGTACCACCGGTGGCTCGATGGCCCTCCACTTT. Amino acids: CASSTTGGSMALHF.

The rearrangement uses TRBV5-1 and TRBJ2-5, with a weak D call TRBD2 (6 bases). V gave up 0 bases and J gave up 7 bases, with 10 bases separating them. This CDR3 has 13 amino acids. From germline, CDR1 is SGHRS and CDR2 YFSETQ. Written as DNA, the CDR3 is TGCGCCAGCAGCTTGGTGACTAGGGGGACCCAGTACTTC. This codes for CASSLVTRGTQYF.

In this sample, this clone turned up a few times. The genes are TRBV5-1 and TRBJ2-3; TRBD1 matches 8 bases. The CDR3 runs to 14 residues. Trimming cost V 1 base and J 6 bases; bases outside gene matches: 4. CDR1 and CDR2 (germline): SGHRS, YFSETQ. CDR3: CASSLNRGSDTQYF. CDR3 in DNA: TGCGCCAGCAGCTTGAACAGGGGGTCGGATACGCAGTATTTT. The whole variable domain, remainder taken from reference TRBV5-1 and TRBJ2-3, is KAGVTQTPRYLIKTRGQQVTLSCSPISGHRSVSWYQQTPGQGLQFLFEYFSETQRNKGNFPGRFSGRQFSNSRSEMNVSTLELGDSALYLCASSLNRGSDTQYFGPGTRLTVL.

This sequence joins TRBV30 and TRBJ2-7, with unresolved D. Trimming cost V 4 bases and J 6 bases, with 16 bases left between them. The CDR3 covers 13 residues. Germline values: CDR1 GTSNPN, CDR2 SVGIG (reference sequence). The CDR3 sequence is CAWTPSRFSEQYF. The CDR3 nucleotides read TGTGCCTGGACCCCGTCTAGGTTTTCCGAGCAGTACTTC.

The chain couples TRBV5-8 to TRBJ1-1, with D tentatively TRBD1 (6 bases). The germline gives CDR1 SGHTS, CDR2 YDEGEE. The CDR3 spans 15 residues. V was pared by 2 bases and J by 4 bases, with 15 bases between. CDR3 DNA: TGTGCCAGCAGCTTCGGACAGCCTTTGGGCACTGAAGCTTTCTTT. Its translation: CASSFGQPLGTEAFF.

The chain is built from TRBV10-2 and TRBJ1-3; D remains unclear. Trimming stripped 6 bases from V and 3 bases from J, with 15 bases between. The CDR3 is 15 residues long. The germline V gene encodes CDR1 WSHSY and CDR2 SAAADI. This chain's CDR3 is CASSDGISFGNTIYF. As DNA, the CDR3 is TGCGCCAGCAGCGACGGTATCTCGTTTGGAAACACCATATATTTT.

This chain joins TRBV7-2 and TRBJ1-2; 7 bases line up with TRBD1. This CDR3 spans 16 amino acids. Trimming cost V 2 bases and J 7 bases; bases outside gene matches: 13. Germline V CDR1 and CDR2: SGHTA, FQGNSA. This CDR3 is CASSLLPLGQGGGYTF. The CDR3 nucleotides read TGTGCCAGCAGCTTATTGCCCCTTGGGCAGGGGGGTGGCTACACCTTC.

J is TRBJ2-3 and V is TRBV2, with D unresolved. Germline loops: CDR1 SNHLY, CDR2 FYNNEI. The CDR3 length is 13 residues. V gave up 7 bases and J gave up 7 bases, with 15 bases separating them. The CDR3 nucleotides read TGTGCCAGCATCGGCCCTCCACTATATACGCAGTATTTT. Translated, it gives CASIGPPLYTQYF.

The V gene is TRBV10-2, the J gene TRBJ1-5, with unresolved D. The V gene lost 4 bases and the J gene lost 5 bases, with 12 bases spanning the gap. The CDR3 loop spans 14 amino acids. Germline loops: CDR1 WSHSY, CDR2 SAAADI. CDR3 residues: CASSAVSRDQPQHF. CDR3 nucleotide sequence: TGCGCCAGCAGTGCGGTCTCACGGGATCAGCCCCAGCATTTT.